One and the same sample provided the 20 T cell receptor beta chains below, sequenced in a study of blood T cell repertoires in COVID-19. Assay used: immunoSEQ multiplex PCR; TCRdb lists only in-frame clones, some missing. The sample lists a few hundred thousand clones, approximately 91% occurring once. The sequencing sample was made of PBMCs or T cells enriched from blood (not recorded which). These receptors all come from a human donor in a cohort exposed to, infected with or recovered from COVID-19 (not recorded which). The donor label of this sample is uncertain.

The chain couples TRBV5-4 to TRBJ1-6; 10 bases fit TRBD1. From germline, CDR1 is SGHNT and CDR2 YYREEE (reference sequence). After removal of 0 bases from V and 7 bases from J, the junction contained 7 bases not matched to a gene. The CDR3 runs to 17 residues. The CDR3 DNA reads TGTGCCAGCAGCTTGGGTTCGACAGGGGGCGTAAATTCACCCCTCCACTTT. Encoded protein: CASSLGSTGGVNSPLHF.

A note on this clone: At the DNA level, this CDR3 is encoded by other sequences in the same sample as well. V usage is TRBV5-1 and J usage is TRBJ1-1; 8 nucleotides match TRBD1. The CDR3 is 14 amino acids. Germline CDR1 SGHRS, CDR2 YFSETQ. V shed 5 bases, J shed 2 bases, and the junction held 5 bases outside the gene matches. The CDR3 spells CASSSTGVNTEAFF. The DNA for the CDR3 is TGCGCCAGCAGTTCGACAGGGGTTAACACTGAAGCTTTCTTT.

This clone was counted a single time. The rearrangement links TRBV7-6 to TRBJ1-1; D perhaps matches TRBD1 (6 bases). V lost 3 bases and J lost 0, with 8 bases in between. The germline V gene has CDR1 SGHVS and CDR2 FNYEAQ. The CDR3 is 14 residues long. The CDR3, as DNA: TGTGCCAGCAGCTTCGGGACATTGAACACTGAAGCTTTCTTT. Its protein product is CASSFGTLNTEAFF.

This chain uses TRBV19 with TRBJ2-1; 7 nucleotides match TRBD1. The CDR3 runs 16 residues. Trimming at V came to 4 bases and at J to 2 bases, leaving 8 bases not matched to a gene. In germline, CDR1 is LNHDA, CDR2 SQIVND (reference sequence). The CDR3 region is CASSTGTDHPYNEQFF. For the CDR3, the DNA is TGTGCCAGTAGTACCGGGACAGACCATCCCTACAATGAGCAGTTCTTC. Drawing the rest from reference TRBV19 and TRBJ2-1, the complete variable domain is DGGITQSPKYLFRKEGQNVTLSCEQNLNHDAMYWYRQDPGQGLRLIYYSQIVNDFQKGDIAEGYSVSREKKESFPLTVTSAQKNPTAFYLCASSTGTDHPYNEQFFGPGTRLTVL.

V is TRBV10-3 and J is TRBJ1-2; unclear D gene. CDR3 length: 13 residues. The germline gives CDR1 ENHRY, CDR2 SYGVKD. Trimming left V 7 bases short and J 4 bases short, with 13 bases between. DNA of the CDR3: TGTGCCATCAAGGGAGGGCAGTTCTATGGCTACACCTTC. This encodes CAIKGGQFYGYTF.

V is TRBV2 and J is TRBJ2-7; D possibly corresponds to TRBD2 (6 bases). V was shortened by 6 bases and J by 3 bases, with 21 bases between the two germline ends. Germline assignment: CDR1 SNHLY and CDR2 FYNNEI. The CDR3 has 16 amino acids. The CDR3 sequence is CASRGMGGEGLYEQYF. The CDR3 nucleotides read TGTGCCAGCAGGGGGATGGGAGGAGAGGGGCTCTACGAGCAGTACTTC.

The chain links TRBV28 to TRBJ1-6; D is unclear. Trimming removed 3 bases from V and 3 bases from J, with 9 bases in between. There are 15 residues in the CDR3. Per germline, CDR1 MDHEN and CDR2 SYDVKM. CDR3 protein: CASSFGGNYNSPLHF. The CDR3 DNA reads as TGTGCCAGCAGTTTCGGAGGAAACTATAATTCACCCCTCCACTTT.

This clone was recorded only once. This chain joins TRBV6-2 or TRBV6-3 and TRBJ1-5; no clear D. V was trimmed by 6 bases and J by 9 bases, leaving 18 bases between them. Germline values: CDR1 MNHEY, CDR2 SVGEGT. This CDR3 has 14 amino acids. This CDR3 is CASSPRSPPLPQHF. CDR3 sequence (DNA): TGTGCCAGCAGCCCCCGGTCCCCGCCACTGCCCCAGCATTTT.

The chain has TRBV6-6 and TRBJ2-2; D not certain. Trimming pared 2 bases from V and 3 bases from J, leaving 4 bases between. This CDR3 has 13 amino acids. Germline loops: CDR1 MNHNY, CDR2 SVGAGI (reference sequence). CDR3 loop: CASSYIDTGELFF. CDR3 nucleotides: TGTGCCAGCAGTTACATCGACACCGGGGAGCTGTTTTTT.

J is TRBJ2-5 and V is TRBV5-1; TRBD2 aligns across 7 bases. CDR1 is SGHRS and CDR2 is YFSETQ in the germline V gene. Trimming took 4 bases from V and 4 from J; bases not matched to a gene: 16. The CDR3 consists of 17 residues. The CDR3 region is CASSRMPPGPGGETQYF. The DNA of the CDR3 is TGCGCCAGCAGCCGGATGCCTCCAGGCCCGGGGGGAGAGACCCAGTACTTC.

J is TRBJ1-1 and V is TRBV4-2; D unclear. The V gene lost 4 bases and the J gene lost 0 bases, with 6 bases spanning the gap. This CDR3 has 13 residues. Per the germline V gene, CDR1 is LGHNA and CDR2 is YNFKEQ. CDR3 sequence reads: CASSPRMNTEAFF. Here the CDR3 DNA reads TGTGCCAGCAGCCCTAGGATGAACACTGAAGCTTTCTTT.

The CDR3 spells CASSIEVQGLTEAFF. CDR3 coding DNA: TGTGCCAGTAGTATTGAGGTACAGGGGCTCACTGAAGCTTTCTTT. The chain links TRBV19 to TRBJ1-1, with TRBD1 identical over 7 bases. V was clipped by 3 bases and J by 4 bases; unmatched bases: 8. The CDR3 has 15 amino acids. In germline, CDR1 is LNHDA, CDR2 SQIVND (reference sequence).

The CDR3: CASPRGTEAFF. The CDR3 nucleotides are TGTGCCAGTCCCCGGGGGACTGAAGCTTTCTTT. The chain combines TRBV6-5 with TRBJ1-1, with D possibly being TRBD1 (5 bases). This CDR3 has 11 amino acids. V was cut by 9 bases and J by 5 bases, with 10 bases left in between. From germline, CDR1 is MNHEY and CDR2 SVGAGI.

There are a few counts of this clone. The J gene is TRBJ2-7, the V gene TRBV18; D call uncertain. The CDR3 loop spans 12 amino acids. CDR1 KGHSH and CDR2 LQKENI come from the germline V gene. Trimming took 3 bases from V and 7 from J, leaving 10 bases between them. CDR3 loop: CASSPPGLEQYF. The CDR3 nucleotides read TGTGCCAGCTCACCCCCCGGTTTAGAGCAGTACTTC.

The chain employs TRBV19 and TRBJ1-6; tentative D call: TRBD1 (6 bases). With 6 bases removed from V and 4 bases from J, the gap between germline ends came to 13 bases. Germline V gene data show CDR1 as LNHDA and CDR2 as SQIVND (reference sequence). The CDR3 length is 15 residues. The CDR3 region has the DNA TGTGCCAGTAGCAGACAGGATATTTATAATTCACCCCTCCACTTT. It specifies CASSRQDIYNSPLHF.

The J gene is TRBJ2-3, the V gene TRBV11-2, with D tentatively TRBD2 (6 bases). The CDR3 is 12 amino acids. V dropped 5 bases and J dropped 8 bases, with 11 bases sitting between them. Germline-derived CDR1 and CDR2 are SGHAT and FQNNGV. CDR3 in amino acids: CASSQVGGTQYF. The CDR3 nucleotides are TGTGCCAGCAGCCAGGTGGGGGGTACGCAGTATTTT.

The chain combines TRBV7-2 with TRBJ1-3; D remains unclear. Trimming pared 7 bases from V and 0 bases from J, leaving 13 bases between. The CDR3 totals 15 residues. Germline loops: CDR1 SGHTA, CDR2 FQGNSA. The CDR3 DNA follows: TGTGCCAGCACCCTCGTCAGGAACTCTGGAAACACCATATATTTT. Its translation is CASTLVRNSGNTIYF.

The chain is built from TRBV13 and TRBJ2-1; a possible D gene is TRBD2 (5 bases). V was pared by 6 bases and J by 1 base, with 13 bases between. This CDR3 region has 15 residues. CDR1 is PRHDT and CDR2 is FYEKMQ in the germline V gene (reference sequence). The CDR3 sequence: CASRPRTGSYNEQFF. In DNA, the CDR3 is TGTGCCAGCAGGCCGAGGACTGGGTCCTACAATGAGCAGTTCTTC.

The V gene is TRBV12-3 or TRBV12-4, the J gene TRBJ1-4; D remains unclear. Trimming took off 5 bases at V and 8 bases at J, with 9 bases between the two ends. The CDR3 runs 12 residues. The CDR3 loop is CASSLGGEKLFF. The CDR3 region has the DNA TGTGCCAGCAGTCTGGGAGGAGAAAAACTGTTTTTT.

This chain uses TRBV5-4 with TRBJ1-2, with D maybe TRBD1 (5 bases). CDR1 is SGHNT and CDR2 is YYREEE in the germline V gene (reference sequence). This CDR3 comprises 14 residues. Trimming removed 2 bases at V and 2 bases at J, with 10 bases between. The CDR3: CASSFKQGNYGYTF. The CDR3 DNA reads as TGTGCCAGCAGCTTCAAGCAGGGCAACTATGGCTACACCTTC.